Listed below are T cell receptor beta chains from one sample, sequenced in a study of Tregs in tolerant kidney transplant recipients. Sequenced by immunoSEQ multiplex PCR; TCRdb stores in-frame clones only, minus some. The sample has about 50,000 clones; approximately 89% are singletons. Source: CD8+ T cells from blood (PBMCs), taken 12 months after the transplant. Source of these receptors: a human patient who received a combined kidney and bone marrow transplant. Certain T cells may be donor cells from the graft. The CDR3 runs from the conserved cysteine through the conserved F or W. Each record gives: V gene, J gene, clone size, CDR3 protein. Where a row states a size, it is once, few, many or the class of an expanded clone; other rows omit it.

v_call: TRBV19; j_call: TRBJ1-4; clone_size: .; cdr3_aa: CASSIWDRDEKLFF
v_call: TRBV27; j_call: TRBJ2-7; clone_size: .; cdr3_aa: CASSLWTGYEQYF
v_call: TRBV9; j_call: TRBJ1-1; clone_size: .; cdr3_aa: CASSVGEVPNTEAFF
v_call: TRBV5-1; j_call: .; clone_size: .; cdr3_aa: CASSQDRAYEQYF
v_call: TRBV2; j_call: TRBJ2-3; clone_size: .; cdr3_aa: CASSPVVRETDTQYF
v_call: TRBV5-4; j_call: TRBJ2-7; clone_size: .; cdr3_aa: CASSLLAGGGEQYF
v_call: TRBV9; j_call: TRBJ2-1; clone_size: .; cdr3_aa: CASSGSGRAPRDEQFF
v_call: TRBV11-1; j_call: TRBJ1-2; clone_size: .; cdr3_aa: CASSTQGFYGYTF
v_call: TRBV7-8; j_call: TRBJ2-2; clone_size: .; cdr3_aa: CASSFWTSGGAPNTGELFF
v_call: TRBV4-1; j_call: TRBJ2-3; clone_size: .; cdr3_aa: CASSQEAASTDTQYF
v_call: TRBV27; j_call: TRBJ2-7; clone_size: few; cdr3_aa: CASGPGNYEQYF
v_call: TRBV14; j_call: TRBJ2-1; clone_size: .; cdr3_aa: CASSQDPGTAYYPNEQFF
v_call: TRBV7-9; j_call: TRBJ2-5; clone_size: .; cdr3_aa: CASSRETQYF
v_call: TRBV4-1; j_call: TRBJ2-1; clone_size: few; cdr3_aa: CASGQGASYEQFF
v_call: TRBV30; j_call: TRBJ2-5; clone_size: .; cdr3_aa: CAWSEGVLGETQYF
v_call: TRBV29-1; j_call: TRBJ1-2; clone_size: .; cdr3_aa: CSVVDRANYGYTF
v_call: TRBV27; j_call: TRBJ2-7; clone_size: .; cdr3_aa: CASSPLAGAFYEQYF
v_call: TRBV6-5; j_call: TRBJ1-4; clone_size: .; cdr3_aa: CASSRAGIGEKLFF
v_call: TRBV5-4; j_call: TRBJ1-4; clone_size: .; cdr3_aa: CASSLSGYEKLFF
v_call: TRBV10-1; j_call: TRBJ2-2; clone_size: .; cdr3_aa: CASSEPGGVVGGELFF
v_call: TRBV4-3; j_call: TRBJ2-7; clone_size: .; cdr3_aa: CASSQEWLAAVGEQYF
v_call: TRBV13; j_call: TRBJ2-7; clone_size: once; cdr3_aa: CASSSNIGLAGHLRYEQYF